The 14 T cell receptor beta chains in this list originate from one sample, sequenced in a study of blood T cell repertoires in COVID-19. Clones were sequenced by immunoSEQ multiplex PCR, and TCRdb holds only the in-frame ones, with some missing. In the table there are about 210,000 clones, 82% of which are singletons. Sequencing was performed on peripheral blood. Receptor source: a woman aged 70-85 years with COVID-19, enrolled during active disease.

The chain employs TRBV9 and TRBJ1-1; a weak D match, TRBD1 (6 bases). Trimming took 0 bases from V and 4 from J, leaving 10 bases between them. There are 14 residues in the CDR3. Germline values: CDR1 SGDLS, CDR2 YYNGEE. The DNA for the CDR3 is TGTGCCAGCAGCGTAGGGGAAGGGGGCACTGAAGCTTTCTTT. Its protein product is CASSVGEGGTEAFF.

The gene calls are TRBV29-1 and TRBJ1-2; D unclear. CDR3 size: 13 residues. Looked up from germline, CDR1 is SQVTM and CDR2 is ANQGSEA. V lost 1 base, J lost 9 bases, and 15 bases lay in between. The CDR3 coding sequence is TGCAGCGTTGAAGCCCTCCTAGGCGGAAGCTACACCTTC. It specifies CSVEALLGGSYTF.

This clone was observed a few times. The J gene is TRBJ1-2, the V gene TRBV27; D not certain. CDR3 length equals 15 residues. CDR1 and CDR2 (germline): MNHEY, SMNVEV (reference sequence). V was trimmed by 6 bases and J by 5 bases, leaving 19 bases between them. CDR3 nucleotides: TGTGCCAGCAGACTTTGGCTAGAAAGCCCATATGGCTACACCTTC. It codes for CASRLWLESPYGYTF.

This CDR3 is CASTELEGSNNEQFF. The CDR3 region has the DNA TGTGCCAGCACCGAACTCGAGGGAAGTAACAATGAGCAGTTCTTC. This sequence joins TRBV28 and TRBJ2-1; perhaps TRBD2 as D (5 bases). CDR3 length: 15 amino acids. V lost 7 bases and J 5 bases, leaving 18 bases between the germline ends. CDR1 is MDHEN and CDR2 is SYDVKM in the germline V gene.

This chain joins TRBV25-1 and TRBJ2-3, with 8 bases that match TRBD2. The length of the CDR3 is 16 residues. The V segment lost 5 bases and the J segment 1 base; nucleotides outside the gene matches: 8. CDR1 is MGHDK and CDR2 is SYGVNS in the germline V gene. The CDR3 DNA sequence: TGTGCCAGCAGTTCCGGGACTAGGCCCCGCACAGATACGCAGTATTTT. Residues: CASSSGTRPRTDTQYF.

This chain uses TRBV18 with TRBJ2-7, with 9 bases matching TRBD2. The J segment lost 7 bases and the V segment lost 2 bases, leaving 6 bases of the junction unmatched. CDR3 length equals 14 residues. The germline V gene has CDR1 KGHSH and CDR2 LQKENI. CDR3 DNA sequence: TGTGCCAGCTCACCAGTAGCGGGAGTAGGAGAGCAGTACTTC. It encodes CASSPVAGVGEQYF.

V is TRBV9 and J is TRBJ2-3, with 7 bases fitting TRBD2. This CDR3 is built from 14 residues. V shed 7 bases, J shed 11 bases, and the junction held 16 bases outside the gene matches. Looked up from germline, CDR1 is SGDLS and CDR2 is YYNGEE. CDR3: CASSPQVGGGVQYF. CDR3 bases: TGTGCCAGCTCCCCCCAAGTTGGGGGAGGGGTGCAGTATTTT.

V and J are TRBV2 and TRBJ2-1; tentative D call: TRBD2 (6 bases). Per germline, CDR1 SNHLY and CDR2 FYNNEI. There are 14 residues in the CDR3. Between the trimmed V and J ends, which lost 3 bases and 0 bases, there was a span of 6 bases. In nucleotides, the CDR3 is TGTGCCAGCAGTGAGCGGGGCTCCTACAATGAGCAGTTCTTC. Protein sequence: CASSERGSYNEQFF.

The rearrangement uses TRBV18 and TRBJ1-4, with 7 bases aligning to TRBD1. The CDR3 length is 15 residues. With 3 bases clipped from V and 5 bases from J, the junction kept 6 bases outside the gene matches. Per germline, CDR1 KGHSH and CDR2 LQKENI. CDR3 region: CASSPKGQTNEKLFF. DNA for the CDR3: TGTGCCAGCTCACCCAAGGGACAGACAAATGAAAAACTGTTTTTT.

The rearrangement joins TRBV5-3 to TRBJ2-5; TRBD2 aligns across 9 bases. TRBV5-3 is known as an ORF, though its function is uncertain. V lost 10 bases to trimming and J lost 5 bases; unmatched junction nucleotides: 18. This CDR3 is built from 16 residues. CDR3 DNA: TGTGCCCCTAGGAGTAGCGGGAGTAAAGCAGGTGAGACCCAGTACTTC. Protein: CAPRSSGSKAGETQYF.

The rearrangement uses TRBV10-3 and TRBJ2-5; 7 bases fit TRBD2. Per the germline V gene, CDR1 is ENHRY and CDR2 is SYGVKD. CDR3 size: 13 residues. Trimming took 5 bases from V and 5 from J; bases not matched to a gene: 5. The CDR3 nucleotides read TGTGCCATCAGTCTAGCGGAACGGGAGACCCAGTACTTC. Translating gives CAISLAERETQYF.

This chain connects TRBV19 to TRBJ1-2, with D unclear. This CDR3 has 12 amino acids. Germline V gene data show CDR1 as LNHDA and CDR2 as SQIVND (reference sequence). The germline V and J ends were trimmed by 6 bases and 3 bases, with 8 bases remaining between them. The CDR3 DNA reads TGTGCCAGTAGCCCGTCGGACTATGGCTACACCTTC. Amino acids: CASSPSDYGYTF. Based on the CDR3 plus reference TRBV19 and TRBJ1-2, the full variable domain is DGGITQSPKYLFRKEGQNVTLSCEQNLNHDAMYWYRQDPGQGLRLIYYSQIVNDFQKGDIAEGYSVSREKKESFPLTVTSAQKNPTAFYLCASSPSDYGYTFGSGTRLTVV.

CDR3 nucleotides: TGTGCCACCAGCACGGGACTAGCGGGATTGAACACCGGGGAGCTGTTTTTT. Its translation is CATSTGLAGLNTGELFF. This chain connects TRBV15 to TRBJ2-2; TRBD2 matches 13 bases. With V trimmed by 4 bases and J by 1 base, 3 bases remained unmatched. The CDR3 extends over 17 amino acids. CDR1 and CDR2 (germline): LNHNV, YYDKDF (reference sequence).

The chain links TRBV7-2 to TRBJ1-1, with 10 bases lining up with TRBD1. Trimming took 6 bases from V and 2 from J; bases not matched to a gene: 6. CDR1 SGHTA and CDR2 FQGNSA come from the germline V gene. The CDR3 has 15 amino acids. CDR3 nucleotide sequence: TGTGCCAGCAGACCAAGACAGGGGGCAAACACTGAAGCTTTCTTT. This gives the protein CASRPRQGANTEAFF.